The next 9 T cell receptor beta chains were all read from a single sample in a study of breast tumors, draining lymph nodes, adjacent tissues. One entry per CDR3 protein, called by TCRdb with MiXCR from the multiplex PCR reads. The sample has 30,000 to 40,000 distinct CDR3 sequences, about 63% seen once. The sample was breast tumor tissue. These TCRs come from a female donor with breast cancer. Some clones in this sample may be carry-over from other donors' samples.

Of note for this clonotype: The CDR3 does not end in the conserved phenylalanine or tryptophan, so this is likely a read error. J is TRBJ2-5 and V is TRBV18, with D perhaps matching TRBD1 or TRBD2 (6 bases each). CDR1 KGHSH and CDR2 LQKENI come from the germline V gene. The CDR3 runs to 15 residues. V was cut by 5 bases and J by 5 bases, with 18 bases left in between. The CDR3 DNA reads TGTGCCAGCTCAGCTGAGGGGGGATTCGGGGAGACCCAGTACCTC. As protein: CASSAEGGFGETQYL.

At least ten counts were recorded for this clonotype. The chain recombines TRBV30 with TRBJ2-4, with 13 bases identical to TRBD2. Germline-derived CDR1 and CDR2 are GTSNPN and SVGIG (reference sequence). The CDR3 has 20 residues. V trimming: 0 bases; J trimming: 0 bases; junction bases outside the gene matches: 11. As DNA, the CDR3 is TGTGCCTGGAGTGTAGTTCCGGGACTAGCGGGGACCCTAGCCAAAAACATTCAGTACTTC. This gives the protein CAWSVVPGLAGTLAKNIQYF.

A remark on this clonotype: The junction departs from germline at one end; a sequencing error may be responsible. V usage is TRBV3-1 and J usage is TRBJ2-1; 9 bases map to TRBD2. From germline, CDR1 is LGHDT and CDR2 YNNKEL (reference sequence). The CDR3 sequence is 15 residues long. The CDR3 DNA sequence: TGTGCCAGCAGCCAACTAGCGGGACCTCACAATGTGCAGTTCTTC. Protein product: CASSQLAGPHNVQFF.

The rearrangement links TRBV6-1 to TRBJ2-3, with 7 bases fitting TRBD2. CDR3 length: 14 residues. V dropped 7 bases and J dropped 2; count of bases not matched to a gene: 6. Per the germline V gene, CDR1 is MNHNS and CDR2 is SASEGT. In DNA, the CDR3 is TGTGCCAGCAAGGCCAGCGGGAACACAGATACGCAGTATTTT. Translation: CASKASGNTDTQYF.

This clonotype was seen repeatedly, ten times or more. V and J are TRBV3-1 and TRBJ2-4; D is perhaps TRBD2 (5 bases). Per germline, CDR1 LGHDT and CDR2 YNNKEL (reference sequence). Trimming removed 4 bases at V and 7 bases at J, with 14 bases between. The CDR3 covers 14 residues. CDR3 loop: CASSPTGVANIQYF. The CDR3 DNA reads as TGTGCCAGCAGCCCGACCGGGGTGGCCAACATTCAGTACTTC.

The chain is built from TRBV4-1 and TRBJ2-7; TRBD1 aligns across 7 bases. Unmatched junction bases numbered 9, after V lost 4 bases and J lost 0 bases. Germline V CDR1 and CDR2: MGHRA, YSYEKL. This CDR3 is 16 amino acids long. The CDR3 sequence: CASSPVLDRDSYEQYF. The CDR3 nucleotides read TGCGCCAGCAGCCCCGTCCTCGACAGGGACTCCTACGAGCAGTACTTC.

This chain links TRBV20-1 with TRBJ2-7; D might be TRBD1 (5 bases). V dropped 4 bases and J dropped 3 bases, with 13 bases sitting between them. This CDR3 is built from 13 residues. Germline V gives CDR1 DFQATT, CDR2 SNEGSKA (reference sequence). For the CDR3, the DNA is TGCAGTGCTAAGACAGTAGAGAACTACGAGCAGTACTTC. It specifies CSAKTVENYEQYF.

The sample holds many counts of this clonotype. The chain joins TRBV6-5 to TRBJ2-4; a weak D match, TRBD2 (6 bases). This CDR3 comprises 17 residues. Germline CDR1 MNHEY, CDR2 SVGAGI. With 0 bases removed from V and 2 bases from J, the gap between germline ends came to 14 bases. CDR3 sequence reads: CASSYSIGGSTKNIQYF. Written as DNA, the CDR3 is TGTGCCAGCAGTTACTCGATAGGAGGGAGTACCAAAAACATTCAGTACTTC.

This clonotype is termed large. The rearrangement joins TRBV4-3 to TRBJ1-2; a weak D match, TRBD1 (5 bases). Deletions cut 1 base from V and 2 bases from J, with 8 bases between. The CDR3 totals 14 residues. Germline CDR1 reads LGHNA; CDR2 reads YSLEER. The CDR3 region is CASSQGEGNYGYTF. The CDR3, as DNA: TGCGCCAGCAGCCAAGGGGAGGGGAACTATGGCTACACCTTC.